The 30 T cell receptor beta chains below were found in one sample sequenced in a study of blood T cell repertoires in COVID-19. Sequencing was performed with immunoSEQ multiplex PCR; in TCRdb, only in-frame clones are kept and a portion is missing. Of roughly 290,000 clones in the sample, around 87% were seen once. The sequencing sample was made of peripheral blood. The receptor source for this set is a woman between 50 and 59 years old who had recovered from COVID-19.

The chain is built from TRBV27 and TRBJ1-6; D not resolved. This CDR3 comprises 14 residues. Germline CDR1 reads MNHEY; CDR2 reads SMNVEV (reference sequence). V shed 0 bases and J shed 7 bases, with 7 bases lying between them. The CDR3 region is CASSLSIGNSPLHF. The CDR3 nucleotides read TGTGCCAGCAGTTTATCGATCGGGAATTCACCCCTCCACTTT.

The chain recombines TRBV13 with TRBJ1-1; TRBD1 aligns across 7 bases. This CDR3 has 17 residues. Germline lookup yields CDR1 PRHDT and CDR2 FYEKMQ (reference sequence). With V trimmed by 0 bases and J by 1 base, 8 bases remained unmatched. The CDR3: CASSLGRGSQGNTEAFF. CDR3 bases: TGTGCCAGCAGCTTAGGCAGGGGGTCTCAGGGGAACACTGAAGCTTTCTTT.

The chain is built from TRBV28 and TRBJ1-3; no clear D. The CDR3 extends over 15 amino acids. The V end was cut by 2 bases, the J end by 1 base, with 9 bases between. CDR1 is MDHEN, CDR2 SYDVKM, per germline. The CDR3 protein is CASSLGSVSGNTIYF. In nucleotides, the CDR3 is TGTGCCAGCAGTTTAGGGAGCGTTTCTGGAAACACCATATATTTT.

V is TRBV28 and J is TRBJ1-2; no definite D call. There are 15 residues in the CDR3. CDR1 is MDHEN and CDR2 is SYDVKM in the germline V gene. Trimming removed 2 bases at V and 7 bases at J, with 17 bases between. CDR3 nucleotide sequence: TGTGCCAGCAGTTTAATCCCGCGGTCCACTAGTGGCTACACCTTC. Protein: CASSLIPRSTSGYTF.

The V call is TRBV7-6, the J call TRBJ2-7, with D possibly TRBD2 on 5 matching bases. Trimming pared 0 bases from V and 1 base from J, leaving 13 bases between. The germline V gene encodes CDR1 SGHVS and CDR2 FNYEAQ. This CDR3 spans 16 amino acids. The CDR3 protein is CASSLAPGVASYEQYF. The DNA for the CDR3 is TGTGCCAGCAGCTTAGCCCCCGGGGTGGCTTCCTACGAGCAGTACTTC.

V usage is TRBV12-3 or TRBV12-4 and J usage is TRBJ1-4; D unresolved. The CDR3 has 11 amino acids. Trimming took 5 bases from V and 10 from J, leaving 8 bases between them. The CDR3 nucleotides read TGTGCCAGCAGTAAGGGAGCAAAACTGTTTTTT. Translated, it gives CASSKGAKLFF.

The rearrangement uses TRBV20-1 and TRBJ2-7; D remains unclear. Per the germline V gene, CDR1 is DFQATT and CDR2 is SNEGSKA (reference sequence). The V end lost 0 bases, the J end lost 4 bases, and 4 bases lay between the germline ends. CDR3 length equals 11 residues. The DNA of the CDR3 is TGCAGTGCTAGAGATATGTACGAGCAGTACTTC. Its protein product is CSARDMYEQYF.

This chain connects TRBV5-5 to TRBJ1-4, with 7 bases lining up with TRBD1. Per the germline V gene, CDR1 is SGHKS and CDR2 is YYEKEE (reference sequence). The CDR3 totals 14 residues. With V trimmed by 6 bases and J by 2 bases, 4 bases remained unmatched. The CDR3 DNA reads TGTGCCAGCATGAAAGGGGGCACTAATGAAAAACTGTTTTTT. Its protein is CASMKGGTNEKLFF.

V is TRBV28 and J is TRBJ1-4; D remains ambiguous. From germline, CDR1 is MDHEN and CDR2 SYDVKM. Trimming pared 5 bases from V and 4 bases from J, leaving 11 bases between. The CDR3 covers 14 residues. CDR3 sequence: CASSPLHFNEKLFF. CDR3 DNA sequence: TGTGCCAGCAGTCCACTCCATTTTAATGAAAAACTGTTTTTT.

The J gene is TRBJ2-7, the V gene TRBV3-1 (or the pseudogene TRBV3-2); D might be TRBD1 (5 bases). CDR3 length: 14 amino acids. The germline V gene has CDR1 LGHDT and CDR2 YNNKEL (reference sequence). V was cut by 5 bases and J by 0 bases, with 11 bases left in between. The DNA of the CDR3 is TGTGCCAGCAGCGAACAGGACCTCTCCTACGAGCAGTACTTC. Its protein product is CASSEQDLSYEQYF.

This clone showed up just a few times. Other DNA sequences in this specimen translate into the identical CDR3. The V gene is TRBV5-1, the J gene TRBJ2-3; D is undetermined. This CDR3 spans 12 amino acids. Germline-derived CDR1 and CDR2 are SGHRS and YFSETQ. The germline V and J ends were trimmed by 0 bases and 5 bases, with 4 bases remaining between them. Written as DNA, the CDR3 is TGCGCCAGCAGCTTGGTCGGAGATACGCAGTATTTT. It is translated as CASSLVGDTQYF. Drawing the rest from reference TRBV5-1 and TRBJ2-3, the complete variable domain is KAGVTQTPRYLIKTRGQQVTLSCSPISGHRSVSWYQQTPGQGLQFLFEYFSETQRNKGNFPGRFSGRQFSNSRSEMNVSTLELGDSALYLCASSLVGDTQYFGPGTRLTVL.

The chain is built from TRBV21-1 and TRBJ2-4; the D call in the table, TRBD2, was not verified against the DNA. TRBV21-1 corresponds to a pseudogene. The CDR3 runs to 15 residues. The CDR3 is CASPFRVIAKNIQYF. The CDR3 DNA sequence: TGTGCCAGCCCTTTCCGGGTAATAGCCAAAAACATTCAGTACTTC.

This clone has just one count. This chain uses TRBV9 with TRBJ2-7; 7 nucleotides align to TRBD2. The CDR3 runs 14 residues. Germline V gene lookup returns CDR1 SGDLS and CDR2 YYNGEE. J lost 6 bases, V lost 4 bases, and 10 bases had no gene match. CDR3 amino acids: CASSPRREEREQYF. CDR3 in DNA: TGTGCCAGCAGCCCCCGCCGGGAGGAACGCGAGCAGTACTTC.

V is TRBV7-6 and J is TRBJ2-7; 10 bases are a match to TRBD2. With V trimmed by 1 base and J by 7 bases, 10 bases remained unmatched. Germline V gene lookup returns CDR1 SGHVS and CDR2 FNYEAQ. The CDR3 runs to 16 residues. This CDR3 reads CASSLDAGTSVGEQYF. Written as DNA, the CDR3 is TGTGCCAGCAGCTTAGATGCCGGGACTAGCGTCGGGGAGCAGTACTTC.

V is TRBV25-1 and J is TRBJ2-1; D remains unclear. CDR1 and CDR2 (germline): MGHDK, SYGVNS. Trimming stripped 0 bases from V and 7 bases from J, with 7 bases between. This CDR3 has 13 amino acids. The CDR3 DNA follows: TGTGCCAGCAGTGAATATAGAGTGAATGAGCAGTTCTTC. Residues: CASSEYRVNEQFF.

The rearrangement joins TRBV7-2 to TRBJ1-3; 7 bases agree with TRBD1. V lost 5 bases to trimming and J lost 2 bases; unmatched junction nucleotides: 3. The CDR3 is 14 residues long. Germline V gene data show CDR1 as SGHTA and CDR2 as FQGNSA. The CDR3 coding sequence is TGTGCCAGCAGCCCAGGGACAGCTGGAAACACCATATATTTT. Translated, it gives CASSPGTAGNTIYF.

A few counts support this clone. The CDR3: CASSLYEYRENYGYTF. The CDR3 bases are TGTGCCAGCAGTTTGTACGAATACAGGGAAAACTATGGCTACACCTTC. The chain has TRBV28 and TRBJ1-2; tentative D call: TRBD1 (6 bases). Trimming stripped 3 bases from V and 2 bases from J, with 16 bases between. Germline lookup yields CDR1 MDHEN and CDR2 SYDVKM. This CDR3 has 16 residues.

The chain is built from TRBV19 and TRBJ1-5; 9 positions match TRBD1. After removal of 7 bases from V and 0 bases from J, the junction contained 7 bases not matched to a gene. Germline-derived CDR1 and CDR2 are LNHDA and SQIVND (reference sequence). This CDR3 spans 16 amino acids. CDR3 sequence (DNA): TGTGCCAGTACGGGACAGGGACCCTATAGCAATCAGCCCCAGCATTTT. This gives the protein CASTGQGPYSNQPQHF.

This chain uses TRBV5-4 with TRBJ2-1; TRBD1 is a possible D gene (6 bases). The CDR3 sequence is 16 residues long. V was cut by 4 bases and J by 10 bases, with 24 bases left in between. Per the germline V gene, CDR1 is SGHNT and CDR2 is YYREEE (reference sequence). CDR3 nucleotide sequence: TGTGCCAGCAGCCCGCCAGGAAGGGGGACCCCCATAGAGCAGTTCTTC. Its protein is CASSPPGRGTPIEQFF.

This clone has just one count. V and J are TRBV2 and TRBJ1-1; D remains unclear. Germline V CDR1 and CDR2: SNHLY, FYNNEI. CDR3 size: 14 residues. Trimming removed 4 bases from V and 2 bases from J, with 11 bases in between. This CDR3 is CASSARSGNTEAFF. CDR3 coding DNA: TGTGCCAGCAGTGCTCGCTCGGGTAACACTGAAGCTTTCTTT.

This clone was seen only a few times. This rearrangement joins TRBV19 to TRBJ2-3; 13 nucleotides line up with TRBD2. Germline CDR1 reads LNHDA; CDR2 reads SQIVND (reference sequence). This CDR3 has 16 residues. With V trimmed by 6 bases and J by 8 bases, 11 bases remained unmatched. CDR3 in amino acids: CASRNGLAGVSATQYF. DNA for the CDR3: TGTGCCAGTAGGAACGGACTAGCGGGGGTTTCAGCTACGCAGTATTTT.

The rearrangement links TRBV7-9 to TRBJ1-1; TRBD1 aligns across 8 bases. The CDR3 covers 16 residues. J lost 1 base, V lost 2 bases, and 6 bases had no gene match. Germline CDR1 and CDR2: SEHNR and FQNEAQ (reference sequence). The CDR3 sequence: CASSLRGGQGNTEAFF. The CDR3 DNA follows: TGTGCCAGCAGCTTACGTGGTGGACAGGGGAACACTGAAGCTTTCTTT.

The chain has TRBV30 and TRBJ1-4; weak D call: TRBD1 (6 bases). This CDR3 spans 18 amino acids. From germline, CDR1 is GTSNPN and CDR2 SVGIG (reference sequence). Trimming took 0 bases from V and 0 from J, leaving 17 bases between them. This CDR3 is CAWSVTDSRASTNEKLFF. Here the CDR3 DNA reads TGTGCCTGGAGTGTAACGGACAGCCGCGCGTCAACTAATGAAAAACTGTTTTTT.

The DNA of the CDR3 is TGTGCCAGCAGCTTGGGGGGCGATGATACGCAGTATTTT. Amino acids: CASSLGGDDTQYF. The V call is TRBV5-4, the J call TRBJ2-3, with D possibly being TRBD1 (5 bases). From germline, CDR1 is SGHNT and CDR2 YYREEE (reference sequence). There are 13 residues in the CDR3. V shed 0 bases and J shed 6 bases, with 8 bases lying between them.

This clone appeared a few times. The CDR3 nucleotides read TGTGCCAGCAGCTCGCCCTTAGCGGGAGGGATAGAGACCCAGTACTTC. This sequence encodes CASSSPLAGGIETQYF. The chain uses TRBV9 and TRBJ2-5; TRBD2 matches at 11 bases. The CDR3 sequence is 16 residues long. Germline values: CDR1 SGDLS, CDR2 YYNGEE. The trim removed 4 bases at V and 4 bases at J, leaving 9 bases unmatched.

This chain connects TRBV28 to TRBJ2-5, with 8 positions matching TRBD1. Germline V gene sequence: CDR1 MDHEN, CDR2 SYDVKM. V lost 8 bases and J lost 4; bases outside the gene matches: 6. The CDR3 is 13 amino acids. This CDR3 is CASYRDRRETQYF. The DNA for the CDR3 is TGTGCCAGCTACCGGGACAGGCGAGAGACCCAGTACTTC.

V and J are TRBV19 and TRBJ2-5; TRBD1 matches 8 bases. Germline CDR1 LNHDA, CDR2 SQIVND (reference sequence). CDR3 length equals 15 residues. Trimming at V came to 3 bases and at J to 4 bases, leaving 7 bases not matched to a gene. The CDR3 coding sequence is TGTGCCAGTAGTATGGGGACAGGCCGTTTAGAGACCCAGTACTTC. Protein: CASSMGTGRLETQYF. The complete variable domain, with remaining parts taken from reference TRBV19 and TRBJ2-5, reads DGGITQSPKYLFRKEGQNVTLSCEQNLNHDAMYWYRQDPGQGLRLIYYSQIVNDFQKGDIAEGYSVSREKKESFPLTVTSAQKNPTAFYLCASSMGTGRLETQYFGPGTRLLVL.

Comments on this clone: Other DNA sequences from this sample encode an identical CDR3 as well. The chain combines TRBV7-2 with TRBJ2-7, with 10 bases identical to TRBD2. The CDR3 covers 15 residues. V lost 5 bases to trimming and J lost 2 bases; unmatched junction nucleotides: 6. The germline V gene encodes CDR1 SGHTA and CDR2 FQGNSA. In nucleotides, the CDR3 is TGTGCCAGCAGCCCCCGGACTAGCGGCACCTACGAGCAGTACTTC. Protein: CASSPRTSGTYEQYF.

The chain employs TRBV10-2 and TRBJ1-4; D is unclear. V was clipped by 3 bases and J by 3 bases, with 11 bases between them. The CDR3 has 15 residues. Germline lookup yields CDR1 WSHSY and CDR2 SAAADI. CDR3 nucleotides: TGCGCCAGCAGTGATCAACACTACTCTAATGAAAAACTGTTTTTT. Protein sequence: CASSDQHYSNEKLFF.

The gene calls are TRBV20-1 and TRBJ2-5; TRBD2 agrees at 11 bases. The length of the CDR3 is 16 residues. The germline V gene encodes CDR1 DFQATT and CDR2 SNEGSKA (reference sequence). J gave up 4 bases and V 3 bases, and 10 bases lay outside the gene matches. CDR3 nucleotide sequence: TGCAGTGCTAGTTCTGCTAGCGGGGGGCCCGGAGAGACCCAGTACTTC. It codes for CSASSASGGPGETQYF.